The 5 T cell receptor beta chains presented below share a single source sample, sequenced in a study of beta chain features in type 1 diabetes (dated by TCRdb to 2017 to 2018). Library preparation used the immunoSEQ multiplex PCR assay. The High Capacity cDNA Reverse Transcription Kit was used to reverse transcribe all of the isolated RNA, meaning that expressed TCRB transcripts were what got sequenced. In TCRdb, the immuneACCESS table is reduced to in-frame sequences with V and J assigned. These tables do not hold every clone; where another copy was compared, an unresolved V gene accounts for under half, and the others remain unexplained. The sample contains around 58,000 clones, around 63% of them found a single time. The ten largest clones add up to about 2.2% of the sample. Sequenced material: Tregs from blood. This specimen's cell subset or site label, per the study, means: regulatory CD4+ T cells. These receptors all stem from a woman under 30 in good health.

This clone was observed a few times. This rearrangement joins TRBV7-9 to TRBJ2-3, with 11 positions matching TRBD2. CDR3 size: 16 residues. Germline V lookup: CDR1 SEHNR, CDR2 FQNEAQ (reference sequence). V lost 6 bases and J lost 4; bases outside the gene matches: 9. In DNA, the CDR3 is TGTGCCAGCAGAGCCCGGGGGACTAGCGGCCCAGATACGCAGTATTTT. Amino acid sequence: CASRARGTSGPDTQYF.

CDR3 nucleotides: TGTGCCAGTAGTATACAGGCAGGCTTGTACCAAGAGACCCAGTACTTC. This sequence encodes CASSIQAGLYQETQYF. The V gene is TRBV19, the J gene TRBJ2-5; no clear D. With 2 bases removed from V and 0 bases from J, the gap between germline ends came to 13 bases. The CDR3 totals 16 residues. CDR1 is LNHDA, CDR2 SQIVND, per germline (reference sequence).

This chain connects TRBV18 to TRBJ2-2; tentatively, D is TRBD2 (6 bases). Trimming removed 1 base at V and 5 bases at J, with 8 bases between. Per germline, CDR1 KGHSH and CDR2 LQKENI. The CDR3 is 14 amino acids. The CDR3 DNA is TGTGCCAGCTCACCACGGGAGGTAACCGGGGAGCTGTTTTTT. It translates to CASSPREVTGELFF.

The genes are TRBV2 and TRBJ2-7; tentatively, D is TRBD1 (6 bases). Between the trimmed V and J ends, which lost 5 bases and 5 bases, there was a span of 10 bases. Germline CDR1 reads SNHLY; CDR2 reads FYNNEI. The CDR3 consists of 12 residues. CDR3 DNA sequence: TGTGCCAGCAGTACAGGGTTCGACGAGCAGTACTTC. It specifies CASSTGFDEQYF.

The chain couples TRBV9 to TRBJ1-4; D call uncertain. The CDR3 consists of 15 residues. Trimming removed 0 bases from V and 6 bases from J, with 12 bases in between. Germline lookup yields CDR1 SGDLS and CDR2 YYNGEE. This chain's CDR3 is CASSVVGDEDEKLFF. CDR3 nucleotides: TGTGCCAGCAGCGTAGTCGGGGATGAGGATGAAAAACTGTTTTTT.